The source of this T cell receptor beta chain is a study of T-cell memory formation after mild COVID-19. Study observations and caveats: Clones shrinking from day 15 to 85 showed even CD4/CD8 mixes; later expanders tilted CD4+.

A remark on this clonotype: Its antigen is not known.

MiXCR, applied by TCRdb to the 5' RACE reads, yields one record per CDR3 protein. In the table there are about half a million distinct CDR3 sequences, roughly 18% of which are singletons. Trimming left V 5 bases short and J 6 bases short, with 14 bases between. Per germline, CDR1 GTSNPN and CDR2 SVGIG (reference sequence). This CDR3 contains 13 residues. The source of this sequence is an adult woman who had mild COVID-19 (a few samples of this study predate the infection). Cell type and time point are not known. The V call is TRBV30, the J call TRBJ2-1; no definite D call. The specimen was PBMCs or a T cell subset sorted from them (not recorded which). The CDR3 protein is CAWGLIAPNEQFF. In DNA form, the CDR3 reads TGTGCCTGGGGTCTAATAGCACCCAATGAGCAGTTCTTC. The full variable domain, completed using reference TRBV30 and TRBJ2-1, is SQTIHQWPATLVQPVGSPLSLECTVEGTSNPNLYWYRQAAGRGLQLLFYSVGIGQISSEVPQNLSASRPQDRQFILSSKKLLLSDSGFYLCAWGLIAPNEQFFGPGTRLTVL.